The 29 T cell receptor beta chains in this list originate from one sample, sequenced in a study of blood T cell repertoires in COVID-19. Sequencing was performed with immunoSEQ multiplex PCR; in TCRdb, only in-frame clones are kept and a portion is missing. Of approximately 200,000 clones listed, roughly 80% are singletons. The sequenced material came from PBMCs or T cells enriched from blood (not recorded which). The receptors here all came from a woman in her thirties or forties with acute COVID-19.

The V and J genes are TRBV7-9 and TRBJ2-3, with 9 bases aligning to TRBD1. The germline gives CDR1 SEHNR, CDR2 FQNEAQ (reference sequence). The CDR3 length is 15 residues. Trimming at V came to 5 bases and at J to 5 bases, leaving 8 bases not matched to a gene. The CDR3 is CASSSRDREGDTQYF. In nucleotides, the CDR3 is TGTGCCAGCAGCAGCCGGGACAGGGAGGGAGATACGCAGTATTTT.

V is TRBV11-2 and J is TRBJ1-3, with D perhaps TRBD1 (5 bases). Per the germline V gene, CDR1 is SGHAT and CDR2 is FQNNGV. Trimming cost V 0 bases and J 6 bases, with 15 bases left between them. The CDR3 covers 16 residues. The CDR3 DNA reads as TGTGCCAGCAGCTTAGATCGGGGAGGGGTGTCAAACACCATATATTTT. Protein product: CASSLDRGGVSNTIYF.

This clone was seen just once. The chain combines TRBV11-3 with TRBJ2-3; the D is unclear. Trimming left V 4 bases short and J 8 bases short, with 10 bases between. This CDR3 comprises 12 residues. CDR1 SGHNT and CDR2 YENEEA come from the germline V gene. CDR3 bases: TGTGCCAGCAGCTCCAAACCGGGTACGCAGTATTTT. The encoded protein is CASSSKPGTQYF.

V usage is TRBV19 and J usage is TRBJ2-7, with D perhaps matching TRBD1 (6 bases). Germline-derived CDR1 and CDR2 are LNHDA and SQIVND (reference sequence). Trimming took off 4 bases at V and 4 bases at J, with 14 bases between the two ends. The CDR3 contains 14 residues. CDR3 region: CASSSWDKDYEQYF. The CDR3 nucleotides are TGTGCCAGTAGTAGTTGGGACAAGGATTACGAGCAGTACTTC.

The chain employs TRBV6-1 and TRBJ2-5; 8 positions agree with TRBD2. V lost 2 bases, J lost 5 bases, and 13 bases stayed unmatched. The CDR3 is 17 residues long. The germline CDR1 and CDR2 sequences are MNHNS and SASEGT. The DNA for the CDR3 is TGTGCCAGCAGTGAACCATCTGGGCTAGCGGGTTTGGAGACCCAGTACTTC. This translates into CASSEPSGLAGLETQYF.

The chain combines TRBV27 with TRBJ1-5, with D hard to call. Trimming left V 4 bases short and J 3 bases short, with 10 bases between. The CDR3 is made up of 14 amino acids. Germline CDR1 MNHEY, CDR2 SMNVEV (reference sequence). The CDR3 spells CASSSRPVNQPQHF. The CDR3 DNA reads TGTGCCAGCAGTTCCAGGCCCGTCAATCAGCCCCAGCATTTT.

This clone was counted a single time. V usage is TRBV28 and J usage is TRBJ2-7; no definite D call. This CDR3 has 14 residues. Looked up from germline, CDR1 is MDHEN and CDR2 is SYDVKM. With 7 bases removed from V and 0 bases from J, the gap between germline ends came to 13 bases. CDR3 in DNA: TGTGCCAGCAACCTACTTGGAGACTCCTACGAGCAGTACTTC. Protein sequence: CASNLLGDSYEQYF.

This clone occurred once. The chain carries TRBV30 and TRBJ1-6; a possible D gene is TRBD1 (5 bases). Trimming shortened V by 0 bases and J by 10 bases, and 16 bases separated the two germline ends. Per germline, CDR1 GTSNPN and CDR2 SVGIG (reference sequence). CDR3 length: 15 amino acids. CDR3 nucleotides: TGTGCCTGGAGTGTACTTCAGGGATTGGGATCACCCCTCCACTTT. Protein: CAWSVLQGLGSPLHF. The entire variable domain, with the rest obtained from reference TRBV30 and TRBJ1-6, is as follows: SQTIHQWPATLVQPVGSPLSLECTVEGTSNPNLYWYRQAAGRGLQLLFYSVGIGQISSEVPQNLSASRPQDRQFILSSKKLLLSDSGFYLCAWSVLQGLGSPLHFGNGTRLTVT.

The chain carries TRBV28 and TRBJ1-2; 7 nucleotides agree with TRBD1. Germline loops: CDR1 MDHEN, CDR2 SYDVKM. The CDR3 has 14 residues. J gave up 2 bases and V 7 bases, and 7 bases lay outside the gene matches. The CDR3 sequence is CASTLDRTNYGYTF. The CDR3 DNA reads TGTGCCAGCACCCTGGACAGGACGAACTATGGCTACACCTTC.

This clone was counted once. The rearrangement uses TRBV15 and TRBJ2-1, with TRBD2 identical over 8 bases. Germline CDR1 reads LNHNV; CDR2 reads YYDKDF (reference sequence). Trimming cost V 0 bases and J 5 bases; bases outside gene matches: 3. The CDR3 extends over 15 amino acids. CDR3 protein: CATSREGLGDNEQFF. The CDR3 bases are TGTGCCACCAGCAGAGAGGGACTAGGTGACAATGAGCAGTTCTTC.

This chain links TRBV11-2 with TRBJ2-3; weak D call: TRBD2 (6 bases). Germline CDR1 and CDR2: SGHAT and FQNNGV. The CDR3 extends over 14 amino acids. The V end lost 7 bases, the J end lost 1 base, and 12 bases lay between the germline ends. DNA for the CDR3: TGTGCCAGCAAATCACGCGGGGGCACAGATACGCAGTATTTT. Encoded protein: CASKSRGGTDTQYF.

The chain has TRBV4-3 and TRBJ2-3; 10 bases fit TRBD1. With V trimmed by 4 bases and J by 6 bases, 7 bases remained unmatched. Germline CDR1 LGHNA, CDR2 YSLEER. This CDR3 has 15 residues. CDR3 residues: CASSLGTGEGDTQYF. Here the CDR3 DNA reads TGCGCCAGCAGCCTTGGGACAGGGGAAGGGGATACGCAGTATTTT.

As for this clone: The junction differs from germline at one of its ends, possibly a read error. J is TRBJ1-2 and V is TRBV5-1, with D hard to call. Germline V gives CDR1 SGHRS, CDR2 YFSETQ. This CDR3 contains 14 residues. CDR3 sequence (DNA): TGCGCCAGCAGCTTGGAGTTGGCTGGCTGGAGGGTGGCCTTC. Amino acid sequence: CASSLELAGWRVAF.

The CDR3 DNA sequence: TGTGCCAGCGGTCTATGGGCCAATAATTCACCCCTCCACTTT. Translating gives CASGLWANNSPLHF. The chain employs TRBV28 and TRBJ1-6; unclear D gene. Germline V lookup: CDR1 MDHEN, CDR2 SYDVKM. The V end was cut by 8 bases, the J end by 5 bases, with 13 bases between. The CDR3 extends over 14 amino acids.

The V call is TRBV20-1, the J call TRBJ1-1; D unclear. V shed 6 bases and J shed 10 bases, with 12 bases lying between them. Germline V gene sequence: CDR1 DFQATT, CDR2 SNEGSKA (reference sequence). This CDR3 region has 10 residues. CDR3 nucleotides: TGCAGTGCCTTACTAGGGTCAGCTTTCTTT. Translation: CSALLGSAFF.

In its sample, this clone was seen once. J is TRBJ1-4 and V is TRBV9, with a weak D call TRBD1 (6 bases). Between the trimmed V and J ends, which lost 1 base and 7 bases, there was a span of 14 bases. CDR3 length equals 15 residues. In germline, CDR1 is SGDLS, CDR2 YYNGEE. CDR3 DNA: TGTGCCAGCAGCGTAATGGGGGCTGTGGGTGAAAAACTGTTTTTT. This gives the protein CASSVMGAVGEKLFF.

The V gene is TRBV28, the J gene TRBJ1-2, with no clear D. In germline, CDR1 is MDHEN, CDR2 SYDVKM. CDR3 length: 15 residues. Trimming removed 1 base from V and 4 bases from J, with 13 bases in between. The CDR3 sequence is CASSLSRLLSYGYTF. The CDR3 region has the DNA TGTGCCAGCAGTTTATCCCGATTACTGAGCTATGGCTACACCTTC.

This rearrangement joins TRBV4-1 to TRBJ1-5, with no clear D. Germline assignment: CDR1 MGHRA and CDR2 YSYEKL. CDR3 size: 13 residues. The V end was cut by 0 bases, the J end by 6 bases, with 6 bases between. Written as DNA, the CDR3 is TGCGCCAGCAGCCAAGATGGGAGTCAGCCCCAGCATTTT. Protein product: CASSQDGSQPQHF.

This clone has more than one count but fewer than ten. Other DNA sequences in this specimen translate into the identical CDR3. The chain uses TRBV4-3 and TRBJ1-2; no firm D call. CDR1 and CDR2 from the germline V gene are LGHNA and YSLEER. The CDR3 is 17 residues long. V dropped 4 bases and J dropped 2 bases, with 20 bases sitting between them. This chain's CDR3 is CASSPQRRLSMNYGYTF. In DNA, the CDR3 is TGCGCCAGCAGCCCCCAGAGGCGACTCTCGATGAACTATGGCTACACCTTC.

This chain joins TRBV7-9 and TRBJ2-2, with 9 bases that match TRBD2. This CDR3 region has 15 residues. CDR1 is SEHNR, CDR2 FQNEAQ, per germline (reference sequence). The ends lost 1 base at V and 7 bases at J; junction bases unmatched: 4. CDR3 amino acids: CASSLGGRAGGELFF. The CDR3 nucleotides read TGTGCCAGCAGCTTAGGCGGGAGGGCCGGCGGGGAGCTGTTTTTT. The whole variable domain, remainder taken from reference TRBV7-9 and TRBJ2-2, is DTGVSQNPRHKITKRGQNVTFRCDPISEHNRLYWYRQTLGQGPEFLTYFQNEAQLEKSRLLSDRFSAERPKGSFSTLEIQRTEQGDSAMYLCASSLGGRAGGELFFGEGSRLTVL.

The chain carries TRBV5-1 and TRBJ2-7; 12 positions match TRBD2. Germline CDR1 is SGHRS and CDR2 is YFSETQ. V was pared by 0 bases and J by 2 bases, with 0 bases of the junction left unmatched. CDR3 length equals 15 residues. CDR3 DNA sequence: TGCGCCAGCAGCTTGGCTAGCGGGAGGGCCTACGAGCAGTACTTC. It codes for CASSLASGRAYEQYF.

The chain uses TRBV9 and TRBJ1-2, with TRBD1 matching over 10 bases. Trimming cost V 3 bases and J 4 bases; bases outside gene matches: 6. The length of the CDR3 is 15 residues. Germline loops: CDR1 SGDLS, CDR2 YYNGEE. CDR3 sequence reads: CASSDGTGETYGYTF. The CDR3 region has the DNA TGTGCCAGCAGCGACGGGACAGGGGAAACCTATGGCTACACCTTC. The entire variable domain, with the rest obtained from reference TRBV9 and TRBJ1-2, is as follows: DSGVTQTPKHLITATGQRVTLRCSPRSGDLSVYWYQQSLDQGLQFLIQYYNGEERAKGNILERFSAQQFPDLHSELNLSSLELGDSALYFCASSDGTGETYGYTFGSGTRLTVV.

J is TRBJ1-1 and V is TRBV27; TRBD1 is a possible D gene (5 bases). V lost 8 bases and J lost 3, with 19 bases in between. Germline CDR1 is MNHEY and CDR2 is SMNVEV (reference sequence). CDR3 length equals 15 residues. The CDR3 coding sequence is TGTGCCAGCGTTACGGGGGGTGGTAAGGACACTGAAGCTTTCTTT. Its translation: CASVTGGGKDTEAFF.

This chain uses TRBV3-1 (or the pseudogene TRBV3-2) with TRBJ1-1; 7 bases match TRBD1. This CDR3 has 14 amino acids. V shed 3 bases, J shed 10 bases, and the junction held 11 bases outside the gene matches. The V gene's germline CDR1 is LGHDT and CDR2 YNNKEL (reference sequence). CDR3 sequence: CASSQGTAGSGAFF. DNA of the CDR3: TGTGCCAGCAGCCAGGGGACAGCTGGGTCCGGAGCTTTCTTT.

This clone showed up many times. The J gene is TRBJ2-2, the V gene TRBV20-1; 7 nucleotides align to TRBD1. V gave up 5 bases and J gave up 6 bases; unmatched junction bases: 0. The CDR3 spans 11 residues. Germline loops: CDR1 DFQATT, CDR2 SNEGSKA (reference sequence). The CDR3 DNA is TGCAGTGCTCAGGGGGCCGGGGAGCTGTTTTTT. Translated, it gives CSAQGAGELFF.

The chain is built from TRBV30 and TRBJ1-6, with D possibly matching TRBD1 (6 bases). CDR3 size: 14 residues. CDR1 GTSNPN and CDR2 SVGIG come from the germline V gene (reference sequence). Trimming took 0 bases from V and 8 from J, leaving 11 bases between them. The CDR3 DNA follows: TGTGCCTGGAGTGTCCAGGACAGCCATTCACCCCTCCACTTT. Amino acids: CAWSVQDSHSPLHF.

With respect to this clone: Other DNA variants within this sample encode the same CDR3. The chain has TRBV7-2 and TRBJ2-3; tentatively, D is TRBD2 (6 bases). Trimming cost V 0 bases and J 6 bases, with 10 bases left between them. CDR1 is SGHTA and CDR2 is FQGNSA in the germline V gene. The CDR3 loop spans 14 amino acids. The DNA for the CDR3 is TGTGCCAGCAGCTTAGCGGGGGGTCGGGATACGCAGTATTTT. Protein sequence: CASSLAGGRDTQYF.

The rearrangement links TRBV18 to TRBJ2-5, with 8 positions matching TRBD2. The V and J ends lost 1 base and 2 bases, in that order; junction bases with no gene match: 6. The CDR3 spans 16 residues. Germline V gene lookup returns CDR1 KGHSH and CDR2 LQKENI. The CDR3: CASSPLGSGAQETQYF. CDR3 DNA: TGTGCCAGCTCACCACTTGGTAGCGGGGCTCAAGAGACCCAGTACTTC.

This CDR3 is CAIRGTGGGYTF. The CDR3 nucleotides read TGTGCCATCAGAGGGACAGGGGGTGGCTACACCTTC. The chain employs TRBV10-3 and TRBJ1-2; 11 nucleotides agree with TRBD1. With V trimmed by 6 bases and J by 7 bases, 1 base remained unmatched. The CDR3 length is 12 residues. The germline V gene encodes CDR1 ENHRY and CDR2 SYGVKD.